This T cell receptor beta chain was captured in a study of human T cells and chemical hapten exposure. The V gene's germline CDR1 is ENHRY and CDR2 SYGVKD. J lost 3 bases, V lost 7 bases, and 6 bases had no gene match. The CDR3 spans 15 residues. It was the library that attached unique molecular identifiers to individual cDNA molecules. In the original analysis: Across samples, TCR counts had a median of roughly 98,000 and ranged from roughly 23,224 to 750,000. TCRdb ran MiXCR on the RACE reads and lists one entry per CDR3 protein. The V and J calls were determined by TCRdb, not by the authors. Here the sample spans 150,000 to 200,000 distinct CDR3 sequences, about a fifth being singletons. Time point denoted: patch test 1, 2 weeks after DPC sensitization. Described treatment: therapeutic diphenylcyclopropenone sensitization with weekly scalp DPC.

This clonotype was sampled from a woman aged 45-59 years with alopecia areata. Some clones in this sample may be carry-over from other donors' samples. The source material was whole blood, sampled in connection with sensitization to the hapten diphenylcyclopropenone (DPC). The V call is TRBV10-3, the J call TRBJ2-2; 9 bases agree with TRBD2. The CDR3 sequence: CAIKQREVDTGELFF. The CDR3 bases are TGTGCCATCAAACAGCGGGAGGTCGACACCGGGGAGCTGTTTTTT.